This is a list of T cell receptor beta chains from one sample in a study of shared clonotypes between healthy human individuals. Sequencing used immunoSEQ multiplex PCR; TCRdb keeps in-frame clones, though not all of them. The profile covers more than 1.2 million clones, with around 98.5% appearing a single time and approximately 0.38% taken by the ten largest. Sequencing used naive CD4+ T cells sorted from blood. These receptors were taken from a man aged 25-45 years in good health. The CDR3 runs from the conserved cysteine through the conserved F or W. D genes are given only for firm matches. Not every row has a clone size; where given, it reads once, few, many or a size class.

TRBV27	.	14	TRBJ1-4	TRBD1	CASSRGQGNEKLFF	TGTGCCAGCAGCCGAGGACAGGGTAATGAAAAACTGTTTTTT
TRBV6-5	.	15	TRBJ1-5	.	CASSPADSGRQPQHF	TGTGCCAGCAGCCCCGCTGACAGTGGTCGTCAGCCCCAGCATTTT
TRBV2	.	17	TRBJ2-5	TRBD2	CASSSLAGVSGEETQYF	TGTGCCAGCAGTTCGCTAGCGGGAGTTTCTGGAGAAGAGACCCAGTACTTC
TRBV5-1	.	15	TRBJ2-3	TRBD2	CASSFRDPAGDTQYF	TGCGCCAGCAGCTTCCGGGATCCAGCGGGGGATACGCAGTATTTT
TRBV15	.	14	TRBJ2-2	.	CATSRDPGAGELFF	TGTGCCACCAGCAGAGATCCAGGGGCCGGGGAGCTGTTTTTT
TRBV30	.	16	TRBJ1-3	.	CAWSVPWTYSGNTIYF	TGTGCCTGGAGTGTACCGTGGACCTACTCTGGAAACACCATATATTTT
TRBV5-6	.	15	TRBJ2-7	TRBD2	CASSLRSGRDREQYF	TGTGCCAGCAGCCTAAGAAGCGGGAGGGATCGTGAGCAGTACTTC
TRBV28	.	15	TRBJ2-7	TRBD2	CASTPSGRASYEQYF	TGTGCCAGCACCCCCAGCGGGAGGGCCTCCTACGAGCAGTACTTC
TRBV28	.	19	TRBJ2-7	.	CASSHLGGQWGRASYEQYF	TGTGCCAGCAGCCATTTAGGGGGACAATGGGGGAGAGCCTCCTACGAGCAGTACTTC
TRBV10-3	.	14	TRBJ2-2	.	CAISRTETPGELFF	TGTGCCATCAGCAGGACAGAGACCCCCGGGGAGCTGTTTTTT
TRBV7-8	.	17	TRBJ2-1	TRBD2	CASSLSRLAGGPGEQFF	TGTGCCAGCAGCTTAAGCCGCCTAGCGGGAGGGCCCGGTGAGCAGTTCTTC
TRBV7-2	.	16	TRBJ2-1	TRBD2	CASSLAGTISYNEQFF	TGTGCCAGCAGTCTAGCCGGGACTATTTCCTACAATGAGCAGTTCTTC
TRBV2	.	13	TRBJ2-5	.	CASSGARQETQYF	TGTGCCAGCAGTGGGGCTAGGCAGGAGACCCAGTACTTC
TRBV12-2	once	18	TRBJ1-5	.	CASRLQSNRGRFEWPQHF	TGTGCAAGTCGCCTACAGAGTAACAGGGGGCGTTTTGAATGGCCCCAGCATTTT
TRBV5-4	.	15	TRBJ1-2	.	CASSQDFRDNYGYTF	TGTGCCAGCAGCCAAGATTTCAGGGATAACTATGGCTACACCTTC
TRBV18	.	16	TRBJ1-4	TRBD1	CASSPPPGQGAEKLFF	TGTGCCAGCTCACCACCACCGGGACAGGGTGCGGAAAAACTGTTTTTT
TRBV4-2	.	18	TRBJ2-5	TRBD2	CASSQGTSAPSSEETQYF	TGTGCCAGCAGCCAAGGGACTAGCGCTCCGAGCAGCGAAGAGACCCAGTACTTC
TRBV5-1	.	14	TRBJ2-7	.	CASSFSWTNYEQYF	TGCGCCAGCAGCTTCAGCTGGACAAACTACGAGCAGTACTTC
TRBV15	.	15	TRBJ2-1	.	CATSKTRDPPREQFF	TGTGCCACCAGCAAGACCCGGGACCCCCCCAGAGAGCAGTTCTTC
TRBV2	.	15	TRBJ2-3	.	CASSPLRGNTDTQYF	TGTGCCAGCAGCCCCCTCAGAGGTAACACAGATACGCAGTATTTT
TRBV7-9	.	13	TRBJ1-2	.	CASSLEGLGGYTF	TGTGCCAGCAGCTTGGAGGGACTAGGGGGCTACACCTTC
TRBV28	.	15	TRBJ1-5	.	CASKPDLRDNQPQHF	TGTGCCAGCAAACCGGACCTAAGGGACAATCAGCCCCAGCATTTT
TRBV19	.	13	TRBJ1-2	.	CASRQTSNYGYTF	TGTGCCAGTAGACAGACATCAAACTATGGCTACACCTTC
TRBV10-2	.	14	TRBJ1-4	.	CASRHTGGDEKLFF	TGCGCCAGCAGACACACAGGCGGGGATGAAAAACTGTTTTTT
TRBV6-5	.	15	TRBJ1-1	.	CASSYSPSLNTEAFF	TGTGCCAGCAGTTACTCGCCCAGCCTGAACACTGAAGCTTTCTTT
TRBV19	.	15	TRBJ1-2	.	CASSILYRADYGYTF	TGTGCCAGTAGCATCCTTTACAGGGCGGACTATGGCTACACCTTC
TRBV7-8	.	14	TRBJ2-7	TRBD2	CASSLGGRSYEQYF	TGTGCCAGCAGCTTGGGCGGGAGAAGCTACGAGCAGTACTTC
TRBV4-3	.	17	TRBJ2-1	TRBD1	CASSQNTGGPFYNEQFF	TGCGCCAGCAGCCAAAATACAGGGGGTCCCTTTTACAATGAGCAGTTCTTC
TRBV9	once	14	TRBJ2-7	.	CASSVDRTPYEQYF	TGTGCCAGCAGCGTAGACAGGACTCCCTACGAGCAGTACTTC
TRBV6-1	.	15	TRBJ2-2	.	CASSETRLNTGELFF	TGTGCCAGCAGTGAAACCAGGTTGAACACCGGGGAGCTGTTTTTT
TRBV10-3	.	16	TRBJ2-3	.	CAISDVAAMGTDTQYF	TGTGCCATCAGTGACGTGGCGGCGATGGGCACAGATACGCAGTATTTT
TRBV7-6	.	14	TRBJ2-2	TRBD2	CASSPRLATRELFF	TGTGCCAGCAGCCCCCGACTAGCGACCCGGGAGCTGTTTTTT
TRBV5-1	.	14	TRBJ1-2	.	CASSLALQDYGYTF	TGCGCCAGCAGCTTAGCGCTGCAGGACTATGGCTACACCTTC
TRBV27	once	17	TRBJ2-1	TRBD1	CASRVRPADRGSDEQFF	TGTGCCAGCAGAGTTAGGCCAGCGGACAGGGGAAGTGATGAGCAGTTCTTC
TRBV11-2	.	15	TRBJ1-3	.	CASSLFWGTGNTIYF	TGTGCCAGCAGCTTGTTTTGGGGGACTGGAAACACCATATATTTT
TRBV9	once	15	TRBJ1-2	.	CASSVGMAQGNGYTF	TGTGCCAGCAGCGTAGGAATGGCCCAGGGTAATGGCTACACCTTC
TRBV5-1	.	15	TRBJ2-1	TRBD2	CASSGGERGDNEQFF	TGCGCCAGCAGCGGAGGAGAGCGGGGGGACAATGAGCAGTTCTTC
TRBV28	.	12	TRBJ2-5	.	CASSPILETQYF	TGTGCCAGCAGTCCAATCCTAGAGACCCAGTACTTC
TRBV11-2	.	15	TRBJ1-2	.	CASSFLLGSQPGYTF	TGTGCCAGCAGCTTTCTATTAGGGTCACAGCCGGGCTACACCTTC
TRBV5-4	.	16	TRBJ1-4	.	CASRTAPDATNEKLFF	TGTGCCAGCAGGACCGCCCCGGATGCAACTAATGAAAAACTGTTTTTT
TRBV9	.	14	TRBJ2-1	.	CASSVATRRNEQFF	TGTGCCAGCAGCGTAGCTACCCGGCGGAATGAGCAGTTCTTC
TRBV19	.	13	TRBJ1-1	.	CASSIVEDTEAFF	TGTGCCAGTAGTATAGTTGAAGACACTGAAGCTTTCTTT
TRBV28	.	13	TRBJ1-5	.	CASSFGGREPQHF	TGTGCCAGCAGTTTTGGGGGCAGGGAGCCCCAGCATTTT
TRBV10-3	.	14	TRBJ1-5	.	CATTEVSGNQPQHF	TGTGCCACAACGGAGGTTTCAGGCAATCAGCCCCAGCATTTT
TRBV28	.	15	TRBJ2-1	.	CASSLDPSFINEQFF	TGTGCCAGCAGTTTGGATCCCAGCTTTATCAATGAGCAGTTCTTC
TRBV5-1	.	14	TRBJ2-5	.	CASSLSPGRETQYF	TGCGCCAGCAGCTTGTCTCCGGGTCGAGAGACCCAGTACTTC
TRBV7-9	.	17	TRBJ1-3	.	CASSLKMTDNSGNTIYF	TGTGCCAGCAGCCTAAAGATGACAGACAACTCTGGAAACACCATATATTTT
TRBV30	once	13	TRBJ1-2	.	CAWSVRQNYGYTF	TGTGCCTGGAGTGTACGGCAGAACTATGGCTACACCTTC
TRBV6-6	.	11	TRBJ2-2	.	CASWGLSELFF	TGTGCCAGCTGGGGGCTATCGGAGCTGTTTTTT
TRBV7-2	.	15	TRBJ1-1	.	CASSLAPEPGAEAFF	TGTGCCAGCAGCTTAGCCCCGGAGCCGGGCGCTGAAGCTTTCTTT
TRBV19	.	11	TRBJ1-2	.	CASSITSGYTF	TGTGCCAGTAGTATTACGAGCGGCTACACCTTC
TRBV2	.	17	TRBJ2-7	TRBD1	CASSEAAYGQGIYEQYF	TGTGCCAGCAGTGAAGCTGCTTATGGACAGGGGATCTACGAGCAGTACTTC
TRBV19	.	15	TRBJ2-3	TRBD2	CASSTRLASTDTQYF	TGTGCCAGTAGTACCCGACTAGCGAGCACAGATACGCAGTATTTT
TRBV20-1	.	11	TRBJ1-1	TRBD1	CSAKDRAGAFF	TGCAGTGCTAAGGACAGGGCAGGAGCTTTCTTT
TRBV5-1	.	16	TRBJ2-2	TRBD2	CASSLGLAAYTGELFF	TGCGCCAGCAGCCTGGGACTAGCGGCTTACACCGGGGAGCTGTTTTTT
TRBV5-4	.	15	TRBJ2-7	TRBD2	CASSLAASGNYEQYF	TGTGCCAGCAGCTTGGCGGCTAGCGGAAACTACGAGCAGTACTTC
TRBV7-3	.	15	TRBJ2-1	.	CASSLNPAPHNEQFF	TGTGCCAGCAGCTTAAACCCGGCGCCCCACAATGAGCAGTTCTTC
TRBV29-1	.	13	TRBJ2-2	TRBD1	CSAGTENTGELFF	TGCAGCGCCGGGACAGAGAACACCGGGGAGCTGTTTTTT
TRBV6-6	.	13	TRBJ2-7	.	CASSYSHSYEQYF	TGTGCCAGCAGTTACTCGCACAGCTACGAGCAGTACTTC